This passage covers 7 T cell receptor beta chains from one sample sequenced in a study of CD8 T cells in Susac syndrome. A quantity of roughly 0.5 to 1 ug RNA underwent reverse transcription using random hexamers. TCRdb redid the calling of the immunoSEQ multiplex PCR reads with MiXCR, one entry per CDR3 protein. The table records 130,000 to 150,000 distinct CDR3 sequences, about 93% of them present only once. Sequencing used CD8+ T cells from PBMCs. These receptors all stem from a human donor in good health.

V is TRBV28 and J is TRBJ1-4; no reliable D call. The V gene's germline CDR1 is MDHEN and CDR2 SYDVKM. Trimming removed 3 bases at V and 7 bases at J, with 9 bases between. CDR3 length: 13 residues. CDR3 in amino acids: CASSFSWGEKLFF. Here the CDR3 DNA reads TGTGCCAGCAGTTTCTCCTGGGGTGAAAAACTGTTTTTT.

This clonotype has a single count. The CDR3 is CASSGTGAVSGYTF. DNA of the CDR3: TGTGCCAGCAGCGGGACAGGGGCGGTGAGCGGCTACACCTTC. The chain has TRBV9 and TRBJ1-2; TRBD1 agrees at 9 bases. This CDR3 comprises 14 residues. CDR1 is SGDLS and CDR2 is YYNGEE in the germline V gene. The junction had 8 bases not matched to a gene; V was cut back by 3 bases and J by 8 bases.

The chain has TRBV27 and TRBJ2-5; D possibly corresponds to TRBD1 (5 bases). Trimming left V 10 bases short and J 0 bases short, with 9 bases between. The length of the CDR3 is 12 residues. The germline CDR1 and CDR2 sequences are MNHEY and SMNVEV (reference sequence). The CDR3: CATQGDQETQYF. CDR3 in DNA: TGTGCCACCCAAGGGGACCAAGAGACCCAGTACTTC.

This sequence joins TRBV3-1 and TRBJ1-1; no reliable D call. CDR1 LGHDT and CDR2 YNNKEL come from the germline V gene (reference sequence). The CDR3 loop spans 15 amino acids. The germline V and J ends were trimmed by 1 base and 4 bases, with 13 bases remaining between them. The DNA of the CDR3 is TGTGCCAGCAGCCAAGTGGCTTTAAGGATCACTGAAGCTTTCTTT. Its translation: CASSQVALRITEAFF.

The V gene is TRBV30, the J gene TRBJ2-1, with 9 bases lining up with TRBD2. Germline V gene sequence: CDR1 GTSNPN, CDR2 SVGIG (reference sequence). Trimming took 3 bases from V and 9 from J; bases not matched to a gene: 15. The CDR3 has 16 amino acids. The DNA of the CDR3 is TGTGCCTGGAGCGAGTGGCGGGAGGGCCGAGAGTTTGAGCAGTTCTTC. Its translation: CAWSEWREGREFEQFF.

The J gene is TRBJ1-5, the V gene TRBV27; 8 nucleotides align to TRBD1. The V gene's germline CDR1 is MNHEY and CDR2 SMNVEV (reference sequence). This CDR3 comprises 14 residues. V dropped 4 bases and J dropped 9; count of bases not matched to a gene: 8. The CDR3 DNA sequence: TGTGCCAGCAGTTCAGGACAGGGATGGGTGCCCCAGCATTTT. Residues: CASSSGQGWVPQHF.

CDR3 bases: TGTGCCAGCAAGATGGGGGGCTTGGACACTGAAGCTTTCTTT. The encoded protein is CASKMGGLDTEAFF. The V gene is TRBV6-4, the J gene TRBJ1-1; D perhaps matches TRBD1 (6 bases). V was shortened by 7 bases and J by 3 bases, with 15 bases between the two germline ends. The CDR3 length is 14 residues. The germline gives CDR1 MRHNA, CDR2 SNTAGT.